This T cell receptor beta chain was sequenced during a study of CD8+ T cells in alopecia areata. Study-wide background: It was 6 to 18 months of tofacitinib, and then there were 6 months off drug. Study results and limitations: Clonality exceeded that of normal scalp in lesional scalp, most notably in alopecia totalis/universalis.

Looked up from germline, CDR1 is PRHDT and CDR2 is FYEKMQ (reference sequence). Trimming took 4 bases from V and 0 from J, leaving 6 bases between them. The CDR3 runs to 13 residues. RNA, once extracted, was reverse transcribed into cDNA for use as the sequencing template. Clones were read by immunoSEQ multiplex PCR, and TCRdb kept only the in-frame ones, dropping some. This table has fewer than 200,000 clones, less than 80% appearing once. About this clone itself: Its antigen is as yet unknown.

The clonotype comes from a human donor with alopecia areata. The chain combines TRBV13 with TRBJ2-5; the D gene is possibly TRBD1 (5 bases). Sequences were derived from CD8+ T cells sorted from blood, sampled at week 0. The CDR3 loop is CASSSRDQETQYF. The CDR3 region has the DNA TGTGCCAGCAGCTCCAGGGACCAAGAGACCCAGTACTTC.